This T cell receptor beta chain was profiled in a study of blood T cell repertoires in COVID-19. Study background: From the United States, Italy and Spain came samples of acute and convalescent COVID-19.

Methods used by the authors: By means of reference gene primer amplification, nucleated cell counts were estimated. Profiling relied on immunoSEQ multiplex PCR, and the TCRdb table lists in-frame clones only, not all of them. V and J calls plus clone size are reproduced from that table; the DNA served to infer D and trimming. This sample has under 300,000 clones, with 89% found just once. This receptor was obtained from a woman aged 40 to 50 who had recovered from COVID-19. Sequenced: peripheral blood.

CDR3 DNA sequence: TGCGCCAGCAGCACCATACAGGGGGATACGCAGTATTTT. Translation gives CASSTIQGDTQYF. V usage is TRBV5-1 and J usage is TRBJ2-3, with 7 bases aligning to TRBD1. Trimming at V came to 4 bases and at J to 6 bases, leaving 5 bases not matched to a gene. The CDR3 spans 13 residues. Germline CDR1 is SGHRS and CDR2 is YFSETQ.